Described below is a single T cell receptor (beta chain) sequence and its context. The germline V gene has CDR1 MNHNY and CDR2 SVGAGI (reference sequence). Trimming took 3 bases from V and 7 from J; bases not matched to a gene: 10. CDR3 length: 16 residues. This sample stems from a study of blood T cell repertoires in COVID-19. About the research overall: Sites across the United States, Italy and Spain contributed samples from acute and convalescent COVID-19. T cells, B-cell-depleted T cells, or PBMCs supplied cDNA or gDNA.

Authors' processing steps: Amplification of reference gene primers was used by the study to estimate nucleated cell counts. Clones were sequenced by immunoSEQ multiplex PCR, and TCRdb holds only the in-frame ones, with some missing. V and J calls and clone size follow that table, whereas D and trimming were derived from the DNA. This table holds 70,000 to 85,000 clones, 82% found once. The J gene is TRBJ2-5, the V gene TRBV6-6; 11 bases are a match to TRBD2. The sequenced sample consisted of peripheral blood. The TCR comes from a man in his 60s with acute or convalescent COVID-19. DNA for the CDR3: TGTGCCAGCAGTTATACTAGCGGGGGCCCAAGAGGGACCCAGTACTTC. It yields the protein CASSYTSGGPRGTQYF.